The following is a T cell receptor beta chain sequence with its context. This entry is derived from a study of somatic mutations in cytotoxic T cells in rheumatoid arthritis. V was pared by 4 bases and J by 5 bases, with 10 bases of the junction left unmatched. In germline, CDR1 is LNHDA, CDR2 SQIVND (reference sequence). The CDR3 is 16 residues long. This table comes from immunoSEQ multiplex PCR, and its TCRdb copy is limited to in-frame clones, with some not included. The table lists 2,500 to 3,500 clones, around 90% of them singletons. This chain links TRBV19 with TRBJ2-7; 11 bases match TRBD2. This TCR derives from a woman aged 18-30 years with rheumatoid arthritis. Specimen: CD8+ T cells sorted from blood. The CDR3 nucleotides read TGTGCCAGTAGTAGCATTTGGACTAGCGGGTCCCACGAGCAGTACTTC. It translates to CASSSIWTSGSHEQYF. Variable domain in full (rest from reference TRBV19 and TRBJ2-7): DGGITQSPKYLFRKEGQNVTLSCEQNLNHDAMYWYRQDPGQGLRLIYYSQIVNDFQKGDIAEGYSVSREKKESFPLTVTSAQKNPTAFYLCASSSIWTSGSHEQYFGPGTRLTVT.